Below are 30 T cell receptor beta chains sequenced from a single sample in a study of beta chain features in type 1 diabetes. As every portion of the isolated RNA was reverse transcribed, the sequencing read expressed TCRB transcripts. Assay used: immunoSEQ multiplex PCR; TCRdb lists only in-frame clones, some missing. This sample has about 900,000 clones; about 17% occur once, and the top ten carry roughly 0.025%. Material: naive CD4+ T cells from blood. The receptors stem from a woman younger than 35 in good health.

Only a few counts were recorded for this clone. CDR3 coding DNA: TGTGCCAGCAGCTTTGAGGTTAAAGCAGTTATTACAGATACGCAGTATTTT. It specifies CASSFEVKAVITDTQYF. The gene calls are TRBV7-9 and TRBJ2-3, with unresolved D. Germline V lookup: CDR1 SEHNR, CDR2 FQNEAQ (reference sequence). The CDR3 consists of 17 residues. The germline V and J ends were trimmed by 3 bases and 3 bases, with 19 bases remaining between them.

In its sample, this clone was seen a few times. Other DNA sequences in this sample translate to the same CDR3. CDR3 residues: CASSVTTSTDTQYF. In DNA form, the CDR3 reads TGTGCCAGCAGCGTGACCACTAGCACAGATACGCAGTATTTT. The V gene is TRBV9, the J gene TRBJ2-3; no clear D gene. V lost 2 bases and J lost 0, with 7 bases in between. From germline, CDR1 is SGDLS and CDR2 YYNGEE. This CDR3 has 14 amino acids.

The chain combines TRBV4-2 with TRBJ2-7, with 9 bases identical to TRBD2. This CDR3 region has 16 residues. The germline CDR1 and CDR2 sequences are LGHNA and YNFKEQ. V lost 1 base and J lost 3; bases outside the gene matches: 7. In DNA, the CDR3 is TGTGCCAGCAGCCAAGGGGGAGTAGCGGGAGACTACGAGCAGTACTTC. This codes for CASSQGGVAGDYEQYF.

The J gene is TRBJ1-5, the V gene TRBV27, with 7 bases lining up with TRBD1. Germline V lookup: CDR1 MNHEY, CDR2 SMNVEV (reference sequence). The V gene end was trimmed by 5 bases and the J gene end by 3 bases; junction bases not matched to a gene: 4. This CDR3 is 14 amino acids long. The CDR3 loop is CASSPTGTNQPQHF. The CDR3 nucleotides read TGTGCCAGCAGTCCGACAGGGACCAATCAGCCCCAGCATTTT.

This sequence joins TRBV7-9 and TRBJ2-5; 7 nucleotides align to TRBD2. The J call may be wrong; the DNA end is better matched by TRBJ2-7. Germline values: CDR1 SEHNR, CDR2 FQNEAQ (reference sequence). This CDR3 is built from 15 residues. CDR3 sequence reads: CASSHPSGTSYEQYF. The CDR3 coding sequence is TGTGCCAGCAGCCACCCGAGCGGGACCTCCTACGAGCAGTACTTC.

The rearrangement joins TRBV20-1 to TRBJ2-5; no reliable D call. V lost 6 bases and J lost 7, with 9 bases in between. The germline V gene encodes CDR1 DFQATT and CDR2 SNEGSKA (reference sequence). CDR3 size: 10 residues. CDR3 region: CSATGRTQYF. CDR3 sequence (DNA): TGCAGTGCCACCGGTCGGACCCAGTACTTC.

There are a few counts of this clone. This rearrangement joins TRBV5-1 to TRBJ2-2; weak D call: TRBD1 (6 bases). V lost 0 bases, J lost 4 bases, and 13 bases lay in between. This CDR3 is built from 16 residues. Germline CDR1 reads SGHRS; CDR2 reads YFSETQ. DNA for the CDR3: TGCGCCAGCAGCTTGGCTCTATCAGGGGCCACCGGGGAGCTGTTTTTT. Residues: CASSLALSGATGELFF. Drawing the rest from reference TRBV5-1 and TRBJ2-2, the complete variable domain is KAGVTQTPRYLIKTRGQQVTLSCSPISGHRSVSWYQQTPGQGLQFLFEYFSETQRNKGNFPGRFSGRQFSNSRSEMNVSTLELGDSALYLCASSLALSGATGELFFGEGSRLTVL.

This clone was observed many times. The rearrangement links TRBV5-5 to TRBJ2-6, with D maybe TRBD1 (6 bases). Germline CDR1 SGHKS, CDR2 YYEKEE (reference sequence). The CDR3 length is 15 residues. With 4 bases removed from V and 5 bases from J, the gap between germline ends came to 13 bases. CDR3 nucleotides: TGTGCCAGCAGCGAGCCACAGGGCTGGGCCAACGTCCTGACTTTC. Its translation: CASSEPQGWANVLTF.

This clone was counted a few times. The chain combines TRBV11-2 with TRBJ2-2; D uncertain. V was pared by 5 bases and J by 5 bases, with 15 bases between. The germline gives CDR1 SGHAT, CDR2 FQNNGV. The length of the CDR3 is 15 residues. The CDR3 loop is CASSGWPLSTGELFF. The CDR3 DNA follows: TGTGCCAGCAGCGGCTGGCCGTTGAGTACCGGGGAGCTGTTTTTT.

The gene calls are TRBV7-2 and TRBJ2-6; no definite D call. The germline CDR1 and CDR2 sequences are SGHTA and FQGNSA. The CDR3 consists of 11 residues. Written as DNA, the CDR3 is TGTGGGGTCTCTGGGGCCAACGTCCTGACTTTC. Its translation: CGVSGANVLTF.

This clone was found a few times. The chain links TRBV13 to TRBJ2-2, with D tentatively TRBD1 or TRBD2 (5 bases each). Trimming stripped 3 bases from V and 1 base from J, with 9 bases between. This CDR3 has 15 amino acids. Per the germline V gene, CDR1 is PRHDT and CDR2 is FYEKMQ (reference sequence). In nucleotides, the CDR3 is TGTGCCAGCAGCTTGGGACCACAGAACACCGGGGAGCTGTTTTTT. This encodes CASSLGPQNTGELFF.

The table lists this clone with a few counts. V is TRBV7-9 and J is TRBJ2-6, with D perhaps matching TRBD2 (6 bases). V lost 8 bases, J lost 2 bases, and 13 bases lay in between. CDR1 is SEHNR and CDR2 is FQNEAQ in the germline V gene (reference sequence). The CDR3 has 15 amino acids. For the CDR3, the DNA is TGTGCCAGCGTATCCGGAGGGGCTGGGGCCAACGTCCTGACTTTC. This gives the protein CASVSGGAGANVLTF.

The chain couples TRBV28 to TRBJ2-6; the match to TRBD2 covers 15 bases. The germline V gene has CDR1 MDHEN and CDR2 SYDVKM. The J segment lost 3 bases and the V segment lost 6 bases, leaving 18 bases of the junction unmatched. The CDR3 is 22 amino acids. CDR3: CASRTPNIRTSGRALGANVLTF. The CDR3 DNA reads TGTGCCAGCAGGACCCCGAATATACGGACTAGCGGGAGGGCCCTTGGGGCCAACGTCCTGACTTTC.

The chain has TRBV18 and TRBJ2-2; 10 bases fit TRBD2. Trimming cost V 3 bases and J 3 bases; bases outside gene matches: 7. The CDR3 is 17 amino acids. Germline V gives CDR1 KGHSH, CDR2 LQKENI. CDR3 sequence: CASSPIAGGSDTGELFF. DNA for the CDR3: TGTGCCAGCTCACCCATAGCGGGAGGATCGGACACCGGGGAGCTGTTTTTT.

The chain uses TRBV28 and TRBJ2-3; perhaps TRBD2 as D (5 bases). V was shortened by 6 bases and J by 4 bases, with 11 bases between the two germline ends. Germline values: CDR1 MDHEN, CDR2 SYDVKM. This CDR3 is 13 amino acids long. The chain's CDR3 is CASSRDYADTQYF. DNA for the CDR3: TGTGCCAGCAGCCGAGACTATGCAGATACGCAGTATTTT.

This chain connects TRBV27 to TRBJ1-4, with D hard to call. The germline gives CDR1 MNHEY, CDR2 SMNVEV (reference sequence). Trimming cost V 2 bases and J 2 bases, with 3 bases left between them. This CDR3 is 13 amino acids long. This chain's CDR3 is CASSLRTNEKLFF. CDR3 nucleotide sequence: TGTGCCAGCAGTTTACGCACTAATGAAAAACTGTTTTTT. Variable domain in full (rest from reference TRBV27 and TRBJ1-4): EAQVTQNPRYLITVTGKKLTVTCSQNMNHEYMSWYRQDPGLGLRQIYYSMNVEVTDKGDVPEGYKVSRKEKRNFPLILESPSPNQTSLYFCASSLRTNEKLFFGSGTQLSVL.

The CDR3 region has the DNA TGTGCCAGCAGTGGGTTTCAAGGGACTAGCGGGTCCTACAATGAGCAGTTCTTC. Translating it yields CASSGFQGTSGSYNEQFF. The chain carries TRBV2 and TRBJ2-1, with TRBD2 identical over 12 bases. With V trimmed by 4 bases and J by 1 base, 8 bases remained unmatched. The CDR3 contains 18 residues. Per germline, CDR1 SNHLY and CDR2 FYNNEI.

This clone was detected a few times. This chain uses TRBV7-9 with TRBJ2-1; 8 bases match TRBD2. The V gene's germline CDR1 is SEHNR and CDR2 FQNEAQ (reference sequence). CDR3 length: 16 amino acids. V was pared by 3 bases and J by 6 bases, with 10 bases of the junction left unmatched. The CDR3 DNA sequence: TGTGCCAGCAGCTTGGTATTCGGGAGGGCCTCCAATGAGCAGTTCTTC. Amino acids: CASSLVFGRASNEQFF. Full variable domain (remainder filled in from reference TRBV7-9 and TRBJ2-1): DTGVSQNPRHKITKRGQNVTFRCDPISEHNRLYWYRQTLGQGPEFLTYFQNEAQLEKSRLLSDRFSAERPKGSFSTLEIQRTEQGDSAMYLCASSLVFGRASNEQFFGPGTRLTVL.

The genes are TRBV9 and TRBJ2-2; D remains ambiguous. There are 14 residues in the CDR3. The germline CDR1 and CDR2 sequences are SGDLS and YYNGEE. V dropped 3 bases and J dropped 6 bases, with 12 bases sitting between them. CDR3 sequence: CASSAIPLAGELFF. In DNA form, the CDR3 reads TGTGCCAGCAGCGCGATCCCATTGGCCGGGGAGCTGTTTTTT.

This clone was found a few times. The J gene is TRBJ2-3, the V gene TRBV28; D may be TRBD2 (6 bases). Germline assignment: CDR1 MDHEN and CDR2 SYDVKM. The CDR3 has 15 amino acids. V was shortened by 6 bases and J by 1 base, with 14 bases between the two germline ends. Here the CDR3 reads CASRSGGTGTDTQYF. The CDR3 DNA reads as TGTGCCAGCAGAAGTGGCGGGACTGGCACAGATACGCAGTATTTT.

This clone has only a few counts. The chain carries TRBV11-2 and TRBJ2-5, with no clear D. Germline lookup yields CDR1 SGHAT and CDR2 FQNNGV. V dropped 1 base and J dropped 2 bases, with 8 bases sitting between them. This CDR3 contains 14 residues. The CDR3 nucleotides read TGTGCCAGCAGCTTAGTGTACTCTCAAGAGACCCAGTACTTC. The encoded protein is CASSLVYSQETQYF.

The chain carries TRBV11-2 and TRBJ1-2; TRBD1 agrees at 9 bases. Germline CDR1 SGHAT, CDR2 FQNNGV. The CDR3 spans 15 residues. The V gene end was trimmed by 4 bases and the J gene end by 6 bases; junction bases not matched to a gene: 9. The CDR3 reads CASSSGTGRRNGYTF. The CDR3 region has the DNA TGTGCCAGCAGCTCGGGGACAGGGAGGAGGAATGGCTACACCTTC.

This clone was detected only a few times. This chain links TRBV6-5 with TRBJ1-5, with D maybe TRBD1 (5 bases). The CDR3 extends over 15 amino acids. V lost 4 bases and J lost 4, with 14 bases in between. CDR1 is MNHEY, CDR2 SVGAGI, per germline. In DNA form, the CDR3 reads TGTGCCAGCAGTTCGACCAATAGGGGTAATCAGCCCCAGCATTTT. This encodes CASSSTNRGNQPQHF.

The gene calls are TRBV9 and TRBJ2-7, with D possibly TRBD2 on 5 matching bases. Germline V gives CDR1 SGDLS, CDR2 YYNGEE. The CDR3 extends over 14 amino acids. V dropped 0 bases and J dropped 7 bases, with 14 bases sitting between them. Written as DNA, the CDR3 is TGTGCCAGCAGCGTAGCTTTAGGGCCGGGAGAGCAGTACTTC. Encoded protein: CASSVALGPGEQYF.

V usage is TRBV6-5 and J usage is TRBJ2-7, with D possibly being TRBD1 (6 bases). Germline V CDR1 and CDR2: MNHEY, SVGAGI. Trimming pared 0 bases from V and 0 bases from J, leaving 9 bases between. The CDR3 contains 15 residues. The CDR3 nucleotides read TGTGCCAGCAGTTACTCTTGGGACACCTCCTACGAGCAGTACTTC. This encodes CASSYSWDTSYEQYF.

This clone was seen a handful of times. V usage is TRBV4-1 and J usage is TRBJ2-1; 8 positions agree with TRBD2. Germline CDR1 reads MGHRA; CDR2 reads YSYEKL. V lost 1 base to trimming and J lost 0 bases; unmatched junction nucleotides: 5. This CDR3 contains 17 residues. As DNA, the CDR3 is TGCGCCAGCAGCCAAGGGTTAGCGGGGAGCTCCTACAATGAGCAGTTCTTC. It yields the protein CASSQGLAGSSYNEQFF.

The V call is TRBV7-9, the J call TRBJ2-5, with 7 bases matching TRBD2. In germline, CDR1 is SEHNR, CDR2 FQNEAQ (reference sequence). This CDR3 region has 13 residues. The trim removed 3 bases at V and 5 bases at J, leaving 3 bases unmatched. CDR3 sequence (DNA): TGTGCCAGCAGCTTTAGCGGGTTTGAGACCCAGTACTTC. This gives the protein CASSFSGFETQYF.

This sequence joins TRBV19 and TRBJ1-5; D call uncertain. The length of the CDR3 is 12 residues. The germline CDR1 and CDR2 sequences are LNHDA and SQIVND (reference sequence). Trimming took off 6 bases at V and 5 bases at J, with 8 bases between the two ends. The CDR3 spells CASRREDQPQHF. Here the CDR3 DNA reads TGTGCCAGTAGGAGGGAAGATCAGCCCCAGCATTTT.

V and J are TRBV7-2 and TRBJ2-3; tentative D call: TRBD1 (5 bases). The CDR3 sequence is 15 residues long. Trimming removed 4 bases from V and 1 base from J, with 12 bases in between. Germline CDR1 reads SGHTA; CDR2 reads FQGNSA. The CDR3 region has the DNA TGTGCCAGCAGCTCGCTCGACAGTCGCACAGATACGCAGTATTTT. Amino acid sequence: CASSSLDSRTDTQYF.

The chain uses TRBV19 and TRBJ2-7; 15 positions agree with TRBD2. Germline CDR1 LNHDA, CDR2 SQIVND (reference sequence). V shed 5 bases, J shed 2 bases, and the junction held 4 bases outside the gene matches. This CDR3 region has 16 residues. CDR3 amino acids: CASSEGLAGGPYEQYF. The CDR3 region has the DNA TGTGCCAGTAGTGAAGGACTAGCGGGAGGGCCCTACGAGCAGTACTTC.